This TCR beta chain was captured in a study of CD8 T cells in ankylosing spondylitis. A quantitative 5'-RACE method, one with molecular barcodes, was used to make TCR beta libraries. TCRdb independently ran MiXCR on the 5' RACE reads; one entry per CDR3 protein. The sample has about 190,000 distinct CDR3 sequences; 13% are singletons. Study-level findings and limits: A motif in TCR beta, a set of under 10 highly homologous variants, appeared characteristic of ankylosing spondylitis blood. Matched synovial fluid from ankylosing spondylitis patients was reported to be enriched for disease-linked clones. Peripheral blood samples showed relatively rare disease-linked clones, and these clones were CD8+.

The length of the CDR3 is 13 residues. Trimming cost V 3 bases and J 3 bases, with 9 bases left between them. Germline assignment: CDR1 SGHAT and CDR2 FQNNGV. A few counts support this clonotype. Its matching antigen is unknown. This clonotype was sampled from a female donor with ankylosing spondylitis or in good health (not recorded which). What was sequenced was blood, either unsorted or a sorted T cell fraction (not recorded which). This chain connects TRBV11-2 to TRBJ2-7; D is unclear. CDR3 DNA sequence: TGTGCCAGCAGCTTCTCGCTTAGCTACGAGCAGTACTTC. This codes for CASSFSLSYEQYF.